Below, 31 T cell receptor beta chains from the same sample are listed, as sequenced in a study of blood T cell repertoires in COVID-19. Profiling relied on immunoSEQ multiplex PCR, and the TCRdb table lists in-frame clones only, not all of them. Of about 430,000 clones listed, approximately 88% were seen once; the top ten hold more than 0.9%. Specimen: PBMCs or T cells enriched from blood (not recorded which). These TCRs come from a woman aged 25 to 39 with acute COVID-19.

The chain uses TRBV7-2 and TRBJ1-2, with TRBD1 matching 9 bases. Looked up from germline, CDR1 is SGHTA and CDR2 is FQGNSA. J gave up 8 bases and V 1 base, and 11 bases lay outside the gene matches. This CDR3 has 16 amino acids. CDR3 in DNA: TGTGCCAGCAGCTTAGTTGGGACAGGGTATCGAGAGGGCTACACCTTC. This gives the protein CASSLVGTGYREGYTF.

CDR3 in amino acids: CASSPRQGNSYNEQFF. The CDR3 nucleotides are TGCGCCAGCAGCCCTCGACAGGGTAACTCCTACAATGAGCAGTTCTTC. V and J are TRBV5-1 and TRBJ2-1; 7 bases line up with TRBD1. V shed 4 bases, J shed 0 bases, and the junction held 7 bases outside the gene matches. Germline-derived CDR1 and CDR2 are SGHRS and YFSETQ. This CDR3 contains 16 residues.

V gene TRBV18 combines with J gene TRBJ2-3; weak D call: TRBD2 (7 bases). Germline V CDR1 and CDR2: KGHSH, LQKENI. The CDR3 has 18 amino acids. V lost 1 base to trimming and J lost 2 bases, with 19 bases between them. CDR3 bases: TGTGCCAGCTCACCACGGGACATCCTAGCGGTGGACACAGATACGCAGTATTTT. Amino acid sequence: CASSPRDILAVDTDTQYF.

The rearrangement joins TRBV24-1 to TRBJ2-7; D uncertain. V gave up 4 bases and J gave up 0 bases, with 12 bases separating them. The CDR3 sequence is 15 residues long. From germline, CDR1 is KGHDR and CDR2 SFDVKD. CDR3 protein: CATSDPTRSSYEQYF. In nucleotides, the CDR3 is TGTGCCACCAGTGACCCAACACGGAGCTCCTACGAGCAGTACTTC.

The chain employs TRBV5-4 and TRBJ1-1; D not resolved. The CDR3 totals 12 residues. Looked up from germline, CDR1 is SGHNT and CDR2 is YYREEE (reference sequence). V lost 3 bases and J lost 8, with 11 bases in between. The CDR3 DNA follows: TGTGCCAGCAGCTCCCCAGGATCCGAAGCTTTCTTT. Protein sequence: CASSSPGSEAFF.

V usage is TRBV6-5 and J usage is TRBJ1-5; the D gene is possibly TRBD1 (6 bases). V was pared by 6 bases and J by 5 bases, with 14 bases between. The CDR3 totals 14 residues. From germline, CDR1 is MNHEY and CDR2 SVGAGI. CDR3 loop: CASSHRDTYQPQHF. Written as DNA, the CDR3 is TGTGCCAGCAGCCACCGGGACACTTATCAGCCCCAGCATTTT.

This clone was seen a handful of times. The chain recombines TRBV6-2 or TRBV6-3 with TRBJ1-5; D gene unclear. This CDR3 is built from 16 residues. V was pared by 1 base and J by 1 base, with 11 bases between. Germline values: CDR1 MNHEY, CDR2 SVGEGT. This CDR3 is CASSYLLGGSNQPQHF. CDR3 sequence (DNA): TGTGCCAGCAGTTACTTGTTAGGAGGAAGCAATCAGCCCCAGCATTTT.

V usage is TRBV5-1 and J usage is TRBJ1-2, with D maybe TRBD1 (5 bases). This CDR3 has 17 residues. Germline V lookup: CDR1 SGHRS, CDR2 YFSETQ. Trimming cost V 4 bases and J 4 bases, with 23 bases left between them. In DNA, the CDR3 is TGCGCCAGCAGCCGGCCCCCCGTAGGGGAAGACATCTATGGCTACACCTTC. Its translation: CASSRPPVGEDIYGYTF.

This clone was counted only a few times. The rearrangement joins TRBV30 to TRBJ1-2; no reliable D call. V was trimmed by 3 bases and J by 7 bases, leaving 9 bases between them. CDR3 length: 11 amino acids. Germline assignment: CDR1 GTSNPN and CDR2 SVGIG (reference sequence). The DNA of the CDR3 is TGTGCCTGGAGCTGGGGAGGTGGCTACACCTTC. It codes for CAWSWGGGYTF.

This chain connects TRBV24-1 to TRBJ1-5; 7 nucleotides align to TRBD1. Trimming took 4 bases from V and 0 from J; bases not matched to a gene: 5. This CDR3 has 16 amino acids. Germline V gene sequence: CDR1 KGHDR, CDR2 SFDVKD. CDR3 protein: CATSDRTGDSNQPQHF. The CDR3 DNA reads TGTGCCACCAGTGACCGGACAGGCGATAGCAATCAGCCCCAGCATTTT.

The chain employs TRBV3-1 (or the pseudogene TRBV3-2) and TRBJ2-2; 10 bases are a match to TRBD2. V lost 3 bases, J lost 7 bases, and 8 bases stayed unmatched. This CDR3 is built from 16 residues. CDR1 is LGHDT, CDR2 YNNKEL, per germline (reference sequence). CDR3 protein: CASSQFLAGVGGELFF. CDR3 nucleotide sequence: TGTGCCAGCAGCCAGTTTCTAGCGGGGGTAGGCGGGGAGCTGTTTTTT.

The rearrangement links TRBV4-3 to TRBJ2-5; 9 bases are a match to TRBD2. The junction had 3 bases not matched to a gene; V was cut back by 0 bases and J by 1 base. CDR1 is LGHNA and CDR2 is YSLEER in the germline V gene. This CDR3 region has 16 residues. CDR3 bases: TGCGCCAGCAGCCAAGATCTAGCGGGGCTCCAAGAGACCCAGTACTTC. It translates to CASSQDLAGLQETQYF.

This chain links TRBV27 with TRBJ1-5, with a tentative D call TRBD1 (5 bases). The V end was cut by 4 bases, the J end by 7 bases, with 26 bases between. In germline, CDR1 is MNHEY, CDR2 SMNVEV (reference sequence). This CDR3 region has 18 residues. CDR3 sequence (DNA): TGTGCCAGCAGTTCTGGGGTGGAGTGGGGGGAAAGGAACCAGCCCCAGCATTTT. Amino acid sequence: CASSSGVEWGERNQPQHF.

This clone occurred a few times. The chain combines TRBV27 with TRBJ1-5, with 8 bases that match TRBD1. This CDR3 comprises 15 residues. V trimming: 7 bases; J trimming: 3 bases; junction bases outside the gene matches: 8. Looked up from germline, CDR1 is MNHEY and CDR2 is SMNVEV (reference sequence). The CDR3 DNA sequence: TGTGCCAGCAACGACAGGGGCCGTACCAATCAGCCCCAGCATTTT. It translates to CASNDRGRTNQPQHF.

This rearrangement joins TRBV30 to TRBJ1-1; D not certain. Trimming took off 2 bases at V and 3 bases at J, with 22 bases between the two ends. The CDR3 consists of 17 residues. In germline, CDR1 is GTSNPN, CDR2 SVGIG (reference sequence). In DNA form, the CDR3 reads TGTGCCTGGAGTTTTAGGTGGAGGTTAACCAGAGACACTGAAGCTTTCTTT. As protein: CAWSFRWRLTRDTEAFF.

The V gene is TRBV5-1, the J gene TRBJ1-2; TRBD1 is a possible D gene (6 bases). Trimming cost V 2 bases and J 6 bases, with 8 bases left between them. CDR3 length: 12 residues. Germline loops: CDR1 SGHRS, CDR2 YFSETQ. The CDR3 here is CASSLRQDGYTF. CDR3 bases: TGCGCCAGCAGCTTAAGACAGGATGGCTACACCTTC.

The chain uses TRBV18 and TRBJ2-2, with D possibly being TRBD2 (5 bases). The V and J ends lost 6 bases and 6 bases respectively, with 11 bases between them. Germline V gives CDR1 KGHSH, CDR2 LQKENI. The CDR3 extends over 13 amino acids. The CDR3 nucleotides read TGTGCCAGCTCCCCTGCGAGGGCCGGGGAGCTGTTTTTT. This sequence encodes CASSPARAGELFF.

This sequence joins TRBV10-2 and TRBJ2-5, with D perhaps TRBD2 (6 bases). V was shortened by 9 bases and J by 5 bases, with 22 bases between the two germline ends. Germline V gives CDR1 WSHSY, CDR2 SAAADI. The CDR3 loop spans 15 amino acids. The CDR3 DNA reads as TGCGCCAGTAGAAGAAGCGGGTCGAGGGACGAGACCCAGTACTTC. Protein sequence: CASRRSGSRDETQYF.

The V gene is TRBV7-3, the J gene TRBJ2-2; TRBD1 matches at 7 bases. CDR1 is SGHTA and CDR2 is FQGTGA in the germline V gene. The J segment lost 4 bases and the V segment lost 5 bases, leaving 7 bases of the junction unmatched. The CDR3 has 15 amino acids. The CDR3 sequence: CASSRQGLGTGELFF. The CDR3, as DNA: TGTGCCAGCAGCCGACAGGGTTTGGGCACCGGGGAGCTGTTTTTT.

The chain links TRBV27 to TRBJ2-1; D is possibly TRBD1 (5 bases). The V end was cut by 10 bases, the J end by 0 bases, with 16 bases between. The CDR3 is 15 amino acids. Germline values: CDR1 MNHEY, CDR2 SMNVEV (reference sequence). The CDR3 spells CATTPQGSSYNEQFF. CDR3 coding DNA: TGTGCCACCACGCCCCAGGGAAGCTCCTACAATGAGCAGTTCTTC.

This clone was seen only once. The chain joins TRBV30 to TRBJ1-2; weak D call: TRBD1 (5 bases). CDR3 length: 12 amino acids. Looked up from germline, CDR1 is GTSNPN and CDR2 is SVGIG (reference sequence). The CDR3 DNA sequence: TGTGCACGGACCGGGGGAAATAGTGGCTACACCTTC. This gives the protein CARTGGNSGYTF.

CDR3 bases: TGTGCCAGTACCTCTTGGACAACCAATTCACCCCTCCACTTT. Encoded protein: CASTSWTTNSPLHF. This sequence joins TRBV19 and TRBJ1-6; a possible D gene is TRBD1 (5 bases). The CDR3 spans 14 residues. The ends were cut back, 7 bases at V and 7 bases at J, with 14 bases in the middle. Germline loops: CDR1 LNHDA, CDR2 SQIVND (reference sequence).

This clone was picked up one time. The gene calls are TRBV6-5 and TRBJ2-2, with 7 nucleotides matching TRBD1. V was pared by 6 bases and J by 2 bases, with 3 bases of the junction left unmatched. The CDR3 length is 14 residues. Germline CDR1 is MNHEY and CDR2 is SVGAGI. The CDR3 bases are TGTGCCAGCAGACAGGGGCCCAACACCGGGGAGCTGTTTTTT. Residues: CASRQGPNTGELFF.

V gene TRBV7-9 combines with J gene TRBJ1-4; TRBD1 might be the D (6 bases). The CDR3 covers 16 residues. Germline CDR1 reads SEHNR; CDR2 reads FQNEAQ (reference sequence). Trimming left V 5 bases short and J 6 bases short, with 19 bases between. This CDR3 reads CASSEQTQGFYEKLFF. Here the CDR3 DNA reads TGTGCCAGCAGCGAACAAACACAGGGATTTTATGAAAAACTGTTTTTT. Variable domain in full (rest from reference TRBV7-9 and TRBJ1-4): DTGVSQNPRHKITKRGQNVTFRCDPISEHNRLYWYRQTLGQGPEFLTYFQNEAQLEKSRLLSDRFSAERPKGSFSTLEIQRTEQGDSAMYLCASSEQTQGFYEKLFFGSGTQLSVL.

This chain links TRBV29-1 with TRBJ2-3; maybe TRBD1 (5 bases). This CDR3 is built from 16 residues. Trimming left V 5 bases short and J 4 bases short, with 22 bases between. The germline gives CDR1 SQVTM, CDR2 ANQGSEA. The CDR3 nucleotides read TGCAGCGTTCCGTTTATAGGGCAGGGCCCCCCAGATACGCAGTATTTT. The encoded protein is CSVPFIGQGPPDTQYF.

The V call is TRBV9, the J call TRBJ2-1; tentative D call: TRBD1 (6 bases). This CDR3 is built from 14 residues. CDR1 and CDR2 from the germline V gene are SGDLS and YYNGEE. Trimming pared 4 bases from V and 7 bases from J, leaving 15 bases between. CDR3 DNA: TGTGCCAGCAGCCCTACAGGACAGAGGAATGAGCAGTTCTTC. Amino acids: CASSPTGQRNEQFF.

The CDR3 DNA sequence: TGTGCCTGGAGTGCGTTTCCAGGGAAGTACGAGCAGTACTTC. Its translation: CAWSAFPGKYEQYF. The V call is TRBV30, the J call TRBJ2-7; possible D gene TRBD1, 5 bases. In germline, CDR1 is GTSNPN, CDR2 SVGIG (reference sequence). This CDR3 has 14 amino acids. The V gene lost 1 base and the J gene lost 4 bases, with 14 bases spanning the gap.

The rearrangement links TRBV5-6 to TRBJ2-2, with 11 bases lining up with TRBD1. V dropped 0 bases and J dropped 6; count of bases not matched to a gene: 7. The germline V gene encodes CDR1 SGHDT and CDR2 YYEEEE. CDR3 length: 17 residues. The CDR3 coding sequence is TGTGCCAGCAGCTTGGTGGGACAGGGGGTTGGACCCGGGGAGCTGTTTTTT. Its protein is CASSLVGQGVGPGELFF. The full variable domain, with the rest looked up from reference TRBV5-6 and TRBJ2-2, is DAGVTQSPTHLIKTRGQQVTLRCSPKSGHDTVSWYQQALGQGPQFIFQYYEEEERQRGNFPDRFSGHQFPNYSSELNVNALLLGDSALYLCASSLVGQGVGPGELFFGEGSRLTVL.

The chain joins TRBV28 to TRBJ1-2; 10 positions agree with TRBD1. Unmatched junction bases numbered 8, after V lost 6 bases and J lost 4 bases. The CDR3 runs 15 residues. The V gene's germline CDR1 is MDHEN and CDR2 SYDVKM. The CDR3 region is CASSMTGGVVYGYTF. The CDR3 DNA reads as TGTGCCAGCAGCATGACAGGGGGCGTAGTCTATGGCTACACCTTC.

This clone appeared once. The chain recombines TRBV11-1 with TRBJ1-1, with unresolved D. This CDR3 has 15 residues. Deletions cut 5 bases from V and 1 base from J, with 14 bases between. Looked up from germline, CDR1 is SGHAT and CDR2 is FQDESV (reference sequence). DNA of the CDR3: TGTGCCAGCAGCCCGCGGGCCTGGGGGAACACTGAAGCTTTCTTT. Translation gives CASSPRAWGNTEAFF.

The chain combines TRBV4-2 with TRBJ2-3, with 8 bases lining up with TRBD2. There are 15 residues in the CDR3. Germline V lookup: CDR1 LGHNA, CDR2 YNFKEQ. V was clipped by 1 base and J by 1 base; unmatched bases: 1. CDR3 sequence: CASSQGSGGTDTQYF. In DNA form, the CDR3 reads TGTGCCAGCAGCCAAGGTAGCGGGGGCACAGATACGCAGTATTTT.